This T cell receptor (beta chain) was sequenced for a study of shared clonotypes between healthy human individuals. The wider study: The donor pool was made up of a couple of women and three men aged 18 to 49. Each donor had three CD4 naive, three CD4 memory, two CD8 naive and one CD8 memory plate. Findings and limits, study-wide: Donor clonotype sharing was expected to depend on sequencing depth. Generally, estimated richness proved larger in naive subsets than it did in memory subsets.

The length of the CDR3 is 15 residues. Germline-derived CDR1 and CDR2 are SEHNR and FQNEAQ (reference sequence). V dropped 1 base and J dropped 0; count of bases not matched to a gene: 3. With regard to this clone: Its antigen remains unknown. Other nucleotide sequences in the sample specify the same CDR3.

Data came from immunoSEQ multiplex PCR; TCRdb stores just in-frame clones and leaves some out. Of around 1.9 million clones listed, over 85% are singletons. Naive CD8 cells comprised CD45RO-negative, CCR7-positively selected cells, excluding terminally differentiated effector memory CD45RA+ cells. This receptor was taken from a man between 18 and 35 years old in good health. Some clones in this sample may be carry-over from other donors' samples. Input material: naive CD8+ T cells from PBMCs. The gene calls are TRBV7-9 and TRBJ2-7; 7 bases map to TRBD2. The CDR3 protein is CASSLDRGVSYEQYF. The CDR3, as DNA: TGTGCCAGCAGCTTAGACCGGGGGGTCTCCTACGAGCAGTACTTC.